This TCR beta chain came from a study of blood T cell repertoires in COVID-19. Study summary: Nucleic acid was either cDNA or gDNA, and it came from T cells, B-cell-depleted T cells, or PBMCs.

Germline lookup yields CDR1 MRHNA and CDR2 SNTAGT. This CDR3 contains 15 residues. Germline trimming cut 3 bases from V and 3 bases from J; bases unmatched to any gene: 3. Original methodology: Nucleated cell counts were estimated from reference gene primer amplification. Only in-frame clones appear in the TCRdb table, and some are missing; sequencing was by immunoSEQ multiplex PCR. Clone size and V and J calls were adopted from that table, with D and trimming inferred from the DNA. The sample lists about 220,000 clones; approximately 83% were seen once. The source material was peripheral blood. The rearrangement joins TRBV6-4 to TRBJ2-1, with 9 nucleotides matching TRBD2. The receptor was derived from a middle-aged woman with active or convalescent COVID-19. The CDR3 here is CASSESSGNYNEQFF. The CDR3 DNA is TGTGCCAGCAGTGAGTCTAGCGGGAACTACAATGAGCAGTTCTTC.